These 10 T cell receptor beta chains were all obtained from the same sample, sequenced in a study of blood T cell repertoires in COVID-19 (TCRdb year 2020). Library construction relied on the immunoSEQ multiplex PCR assay. The table comes from immuneACCESS by way of TCRdb, which keeps in-frame sequences with V and J called. Part of the clones is missing from these tables; in studies checked, under half for an unresolved V gene and the rest for unknown reasons. Within this sample are some 130,000 clones, with roughly 90% of them counted one time only. The ten most abundant clones make up roughly 3.7% of the sample. The source material was peripheral blood. Source of these receptors: a man aged 45-65 years with active COVID-19.

The chain joins TRBV19 to TRBJ2-2; TRBD2 is a possible D gene (7 bases). The CDR3 spans 16 residues. CDR1 LNHDA and CDR2 SQIVND come from the germline V gene (reference sequence). Trimming removed 7 bases at V and 6 bases at J, with 21 bases between. The CDR3 region has the DNA TGTGCCAGTAAAAACAGGGAGGGAAGCTTTGCCGGGGAGCTGTTTTTT. Translation: CASKNREGSFAGELFF.

The chain links TRBV12-3 or TRBV12-4 to TRBJ1-1, with 11 bases aligning to TRBD1. After removal of 9 bases from V and 5 bases from J, the junction contained 5 bases not matched to a gene. CDR3 size: 13 residues. The CDR3 sequence is CASRTGGFTEAFF. In nucleotides, the CDR3 is TGTGCCAGTCGGACAGGGGGCTTTACTGAAGCTTTCTTT.

This chain uses TRBV5-5 with TRBJ1-3; a possible D gene is TRBD1 (5 bases). Germline V gene data show CDR1 as SGHKS and CDR2 as YYEKEE (reference sequence). V was trimmed by 1 base and J by 4 bases, leaving 12 bases between them. The CDR3 length is 15 residues. The CDR3 DNA sequence: TGTGCCAGCAGCTTGAGTAGGACACAAGGAAACACCATATATTTT. Protein: CASSLSRTQGNTIYF.

The rearrangement links TRBV12-3 or TRBV12-4 to TRBJ2-4, with D possibly TRBD1 on 6 matching bases. V was clipped by 5 bases and J by 7 bases, with 12 bases between them. The CDR3 runs 13 residues. The CDR3 nucleotides read TGTGCCAGCAGTATACTGGGGGCGAACATTCAGTACTTC. Translated, it gives CASSILGANIQYF.

As regards this clone: Other DNA sequences within the sample encode an identical CDR3. This chain connects TRBV5-4 to TRBJ2-3; D possibly corresponds to TRBD2 (7 bases). Deletions cut 4 bases from V and 5 bases from J, with 14 bases between. Germline CDR1 is SGHNT and CDR2 is YYREEE (reference sequence). The CDR3 is made up of 14 amino acids. CDR3 amino acids: CASSRAGARDTQYF. The CDR3 bases are TGTGCCAGCAGCCGTGCGGGGGCGAGAGATACGCAGTATTTT. Drawing the rest from reference TRBV5-4 and TRBJ2-3, the complete variable domain is ETGVTQSPTHLIKTRGQQVTLRCSSQSGHNTVSWYQQALGQGPQFIFQYYREEENGRGNFPPRFSGLQFPNYSSELNVNALELDDSALYLCASSRAGARDTQYFGPGTRLTVL.

The rearrangement links TRBV5-4 to TRBJ2-5; D remains ambiguous. V lost 3 bases, J lost 2 bases, and 11 bases lay in between. The CDR3 has 14 residues. The germline V gene has CDR1 SGHNT and CDR2 YYREEE (reference sequence). The CDR3, as DNA: TGTGCCAGCAGCTCTCCACGCGGTCAAGAGACCCAGTACTTC. This codes for CASSSPRGQETQYF.

The chain joins TRBV11-3 to TRBJ2-3; TRBD2 matches at 7 bases. Germline trimming cut 3 bases from V and 4 bases from J; bases unmatched to any gene: 4. Germline loops: CDR1 SGHNT, CDR2 YENEEA. The CDR3 has 14 residues. DNA for the CDR3: TGTGCCAGCAGCTTGGGGGGGGATGCAGATACGCAGTATTTT. Amino acids: CASSLGGDADTQYF.

This chain connects TRBV7-3 to TRBJ2-2; 7 nucleotides align to TRBD2. This CDR3 has 16 amino acids. The V and J ends lost 1 base and 2 bases, in that order; junction bases with no gene match: 4. The germline gives CDR1 SGHTA, CDR2 FQGTGA. The CDR3 region has the DNA TGTGCCAGCAGCTTAAGCGGGGGTGGCAACACCGGGGAGCTGTTTTTT. Protein: CASSLSGGGNTGELFF.

The chain combines TRBV7-3 with TRBJ1-2; D perhaps matches TRBD1 (6 bases). The CDR3 has 13 residues. Trimming took 5 bases from V and 8 from J, leaving 15 bases between them. Germline lookup yields CDR1 SGHTA and CDR2 FQGTGA. CDR3 loop: CASSGNRDMGYTF. As DNA, the CDR3 is TGTGCCAGCAGCGGCAACCGGGACATGGGCTACACCTTC.

The CDR3 protein is CASRRTGPNTEAFF. CDR3 sequence (DNA): TGCGCCAGCAGAAGAACAGGCCCGAACACTGAAGCTTTCTTT. This chain links TRBV5-1 with TRBJ1-1, with D possibly TRBD1 on 5 matching bases. This CDR3 has 14 residues. Germline V gene lookup returns CDR1 SGHRS and CDR2 YFSETQ. Trimming removed 5 bases at V and 1 base at J, with 12 bases between.